Described below is a single T cell receptor beta chain sequence and its context. The sample is drawn from a study of blood T cell repertoires in COVID-19. Overall study context: The cDNA or gDNA used as material had been derived from T cells, B-cell-depleted T cells, or PBMCs.

Produced via immunoSEQ multiplex PCR; TCRdb's table is partial and in-frame only. The sample contains 150,000 to 200,000 clones, 80% of which appear only once. Losses at the gene ends were 2 bases for V and 6 bases for J; bases not matched to a gene: 7. The germline V gene encodes CDR1 LGHNA and CDR2 YSLEER. The CDR3 extends over 16 amino acids. Which cohort a participant joined came from the clinical history participants gave. Each exposed participant met a COVID-19 case in the 2 weeks preceding study entry. This receptor was taken from a man between 60 and 75 years old who had been exposed to COVID-19. Material for sequencing was PBMCs or T cells enriched from blood (not recorded which). The rearrangement uses TRBV4-3 and TRBJ1-6; 7 nucleotides agree with TRBD1. The CDR3 DNA follows: TGCGCCAGCAGCCAATTCTACGGACAGGTTAATTCACCCCTCCACTTT. Its translation: CASSQFYGQVNSPLHF.